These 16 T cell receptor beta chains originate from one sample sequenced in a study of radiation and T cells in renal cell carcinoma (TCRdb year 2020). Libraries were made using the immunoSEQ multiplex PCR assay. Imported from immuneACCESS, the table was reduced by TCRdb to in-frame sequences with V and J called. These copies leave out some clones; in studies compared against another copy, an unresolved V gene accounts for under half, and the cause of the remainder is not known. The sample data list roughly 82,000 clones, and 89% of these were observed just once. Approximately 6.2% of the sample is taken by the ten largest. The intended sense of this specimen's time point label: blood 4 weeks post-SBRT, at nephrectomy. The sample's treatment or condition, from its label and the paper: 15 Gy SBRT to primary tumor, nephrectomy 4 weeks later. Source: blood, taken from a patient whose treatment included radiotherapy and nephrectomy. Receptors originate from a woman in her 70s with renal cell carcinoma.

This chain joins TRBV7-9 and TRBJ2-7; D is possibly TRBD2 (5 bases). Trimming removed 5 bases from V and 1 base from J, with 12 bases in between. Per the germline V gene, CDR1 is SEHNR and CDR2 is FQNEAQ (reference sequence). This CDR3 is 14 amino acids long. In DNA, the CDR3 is TGTGCCAGCAGCCCCCAAGCGGATTCCTACGAGCAGTACTTC. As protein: CASSPQADSYEQYF.

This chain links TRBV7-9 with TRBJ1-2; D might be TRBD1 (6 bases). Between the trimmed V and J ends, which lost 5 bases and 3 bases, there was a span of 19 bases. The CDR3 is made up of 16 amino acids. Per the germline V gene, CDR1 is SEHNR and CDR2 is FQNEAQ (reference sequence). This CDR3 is CASSVPTGTFDYGYTF. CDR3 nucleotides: TGTGCCAGCAGCGTCCCTACAGGGACCTTTGACTATGGCTACACCTTC.

The CDR3: CASGKAREQYF. In DNA, the CDR3 is TGCGCCAGCGGGAAGGCGAGGGAGCAGTACTTC. This chain joins TRBV5-1 and TRBJ2-7, with D hard to call. Germline CDR1 and CDR2: SGHRS and YFSETQ. Trimming pared 7 bases from V and 7 bases from J, leaving 12 bases between. The CDR3 extends over 11 amino acids.

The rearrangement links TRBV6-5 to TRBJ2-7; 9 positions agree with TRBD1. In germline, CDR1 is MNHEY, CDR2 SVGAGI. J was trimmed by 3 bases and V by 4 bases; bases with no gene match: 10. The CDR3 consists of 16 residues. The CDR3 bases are TGTGCCAGCAGTTCCCAGGGCCGGACAGGGGACTACGAGCAGTACTTC. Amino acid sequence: CASSSQGRTGDYEQYF.

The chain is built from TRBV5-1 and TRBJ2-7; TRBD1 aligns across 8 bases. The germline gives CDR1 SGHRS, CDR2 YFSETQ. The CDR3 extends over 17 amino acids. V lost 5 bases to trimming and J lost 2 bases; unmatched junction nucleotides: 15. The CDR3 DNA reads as TGCGCCAGCAGGGAATCCCTCCCCGGGACAGGTACCTACGAGCAGTACTTC. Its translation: CASRESLPGTGTYEQYF.

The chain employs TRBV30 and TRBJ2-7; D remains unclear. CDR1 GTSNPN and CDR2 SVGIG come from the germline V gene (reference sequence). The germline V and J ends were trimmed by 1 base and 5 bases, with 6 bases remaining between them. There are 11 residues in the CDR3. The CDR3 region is CAWSESHEQYF. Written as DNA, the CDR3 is TGTGCCTGGAGTGAGTCCCACGAGCAGTACTTC.

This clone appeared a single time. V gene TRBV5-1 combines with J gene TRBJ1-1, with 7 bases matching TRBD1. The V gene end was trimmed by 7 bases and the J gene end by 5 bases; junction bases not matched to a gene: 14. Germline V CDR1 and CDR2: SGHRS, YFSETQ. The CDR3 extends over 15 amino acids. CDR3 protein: CASGKTAGGRTEAFF. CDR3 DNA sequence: TGCGCCAGCGGCAAAACAGCAGGGGGGAGAACTGAAGCTTTCTTT.

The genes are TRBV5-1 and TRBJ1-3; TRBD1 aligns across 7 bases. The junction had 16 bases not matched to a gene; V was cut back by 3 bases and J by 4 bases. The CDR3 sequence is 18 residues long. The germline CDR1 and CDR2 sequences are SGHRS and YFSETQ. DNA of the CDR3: TGCGCCAGCAGCTCTGACCCTAACAGGGGACGCATAGGAAACACCATATATTTT. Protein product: CASSSDPNRGRIGNTIYF.

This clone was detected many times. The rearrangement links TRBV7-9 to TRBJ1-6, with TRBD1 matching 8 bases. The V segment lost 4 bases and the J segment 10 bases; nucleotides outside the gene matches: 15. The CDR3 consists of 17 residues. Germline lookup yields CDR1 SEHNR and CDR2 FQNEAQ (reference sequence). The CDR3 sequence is CASSSHERTGIRSPLHF. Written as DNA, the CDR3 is TGTGCCAGCAGCTCACACGAGAGGACAGGGATAAGGTCACCCCTCCACTTT.

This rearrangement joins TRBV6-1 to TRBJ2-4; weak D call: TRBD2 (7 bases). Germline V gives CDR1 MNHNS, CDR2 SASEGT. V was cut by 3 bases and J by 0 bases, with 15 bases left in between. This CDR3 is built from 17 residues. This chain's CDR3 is CASSERAGAVAKNIQYF. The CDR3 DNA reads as TGTGCCAGCAGTGAGAGGGCGGGGGCAGTAGCCAAAAACATTCAGTACTTC.

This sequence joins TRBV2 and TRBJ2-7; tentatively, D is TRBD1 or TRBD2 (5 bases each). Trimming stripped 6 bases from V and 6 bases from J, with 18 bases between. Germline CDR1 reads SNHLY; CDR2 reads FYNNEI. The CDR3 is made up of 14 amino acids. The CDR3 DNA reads TGTGCCAGCAGCCGGGACGCCCAATTGGGCGAGCAGTACTTC. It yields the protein CASSRDAQLGEQYF.

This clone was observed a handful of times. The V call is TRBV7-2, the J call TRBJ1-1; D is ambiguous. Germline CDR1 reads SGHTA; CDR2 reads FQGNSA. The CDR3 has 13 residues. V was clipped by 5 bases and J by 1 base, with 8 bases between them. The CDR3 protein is CASSTTRNTEAFF. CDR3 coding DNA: TGTGCCAGCAGCACCACCCGGAACACTGAAGCTTTCTTT.

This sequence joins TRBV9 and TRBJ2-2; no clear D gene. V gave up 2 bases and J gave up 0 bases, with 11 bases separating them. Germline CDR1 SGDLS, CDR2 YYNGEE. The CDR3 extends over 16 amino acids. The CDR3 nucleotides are TGTGCCAGCAGCGTTACGACCGCACCGAACACCGGGGAGCTGTTTTTT. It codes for CASSVTTAPNTGELFF.

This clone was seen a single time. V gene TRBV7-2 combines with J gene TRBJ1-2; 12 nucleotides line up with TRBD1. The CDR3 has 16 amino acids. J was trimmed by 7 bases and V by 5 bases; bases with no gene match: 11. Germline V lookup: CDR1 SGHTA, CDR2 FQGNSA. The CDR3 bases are TGTGCCAGCAGCGGGGCAGGGACAGGGGGCGCAGCTGGCTACACCTTC. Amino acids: CASSGAGTGGAAGYTF.

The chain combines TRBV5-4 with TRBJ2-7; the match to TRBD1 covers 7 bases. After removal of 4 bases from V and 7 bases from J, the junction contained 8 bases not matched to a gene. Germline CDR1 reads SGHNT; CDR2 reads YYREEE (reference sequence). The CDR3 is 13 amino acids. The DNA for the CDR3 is TGTGCCAGCAGCGATTACAGGGGTGGTGAGCAGTACTTC. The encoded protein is CASSDYRGGEQYF.

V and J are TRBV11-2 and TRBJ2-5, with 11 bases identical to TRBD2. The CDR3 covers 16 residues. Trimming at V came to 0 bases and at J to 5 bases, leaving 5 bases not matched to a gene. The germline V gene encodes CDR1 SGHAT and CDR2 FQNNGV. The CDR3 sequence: CASSLDRSSGGETQYF. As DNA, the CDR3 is TGTGCCAGCAGCTTAGATCGGTCTAGCGGGGGGGAGACCCAGTACTTC.